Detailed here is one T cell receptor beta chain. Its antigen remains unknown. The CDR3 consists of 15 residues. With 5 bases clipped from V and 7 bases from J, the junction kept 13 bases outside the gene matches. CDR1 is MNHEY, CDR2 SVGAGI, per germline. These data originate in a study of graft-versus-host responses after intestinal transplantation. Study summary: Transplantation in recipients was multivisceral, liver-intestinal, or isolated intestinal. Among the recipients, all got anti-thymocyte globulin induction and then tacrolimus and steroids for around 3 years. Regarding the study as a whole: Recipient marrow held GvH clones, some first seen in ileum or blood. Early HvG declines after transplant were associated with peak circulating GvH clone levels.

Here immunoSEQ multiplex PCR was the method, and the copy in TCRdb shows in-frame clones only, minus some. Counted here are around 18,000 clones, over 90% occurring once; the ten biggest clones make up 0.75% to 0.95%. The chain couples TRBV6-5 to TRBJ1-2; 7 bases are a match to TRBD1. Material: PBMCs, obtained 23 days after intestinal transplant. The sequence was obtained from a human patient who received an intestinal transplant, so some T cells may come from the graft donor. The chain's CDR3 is CASSRDLDRTSGYTF. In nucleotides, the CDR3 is TGTGCCAGCAGTAGGGACTTGGACAGGACGAGTGGCTACACCTTC.